Sequencing of this TCR beta chain was carried out in a study of blood T cell repertoires in COVID-19. Study-level background: Some COVID-19 samples were acute and others convalescent; all came from the United States, Italy and Spain. PBMCs, B-cell-depleted T cells, or T cells were the source of the cDNA or gDNA that made up the material.

In the authors' workflow: Quantification of nucleated cells was approximated via reference gene primer amplification. Data came from immunoSEQ multiplex PCR; TCRdb stores just in-frame clones and leaves some out. V, J and clone size are those of that table, while D and trimming were read from the DNA. Of roughly 240,000 clones in the sample, about 90% were seen once. No more than 2 weeks before study entry, exposed participants had met a case of COVID-19. The specimen was PBMCs or T cells enriched from blood (not recorded which). This sequence originates from a middle-aged man who had been exposed to COVID-19.

The CDR3 DNA reads TGTGCCATCAGAAGGAACGGGGATAACTATGGCTACACCTTC. Protein sequence: CAIRRNGDNYGYTF. V is TRBV10-3 and J is TRBJ1-2, with unresolved D. The CDR3 is 14 residues long. From germline, CDR1 is ENHRY and CDR2 SYGVKD. V shed 6 bases and J shed 1 base, with 12 bases lying between them.